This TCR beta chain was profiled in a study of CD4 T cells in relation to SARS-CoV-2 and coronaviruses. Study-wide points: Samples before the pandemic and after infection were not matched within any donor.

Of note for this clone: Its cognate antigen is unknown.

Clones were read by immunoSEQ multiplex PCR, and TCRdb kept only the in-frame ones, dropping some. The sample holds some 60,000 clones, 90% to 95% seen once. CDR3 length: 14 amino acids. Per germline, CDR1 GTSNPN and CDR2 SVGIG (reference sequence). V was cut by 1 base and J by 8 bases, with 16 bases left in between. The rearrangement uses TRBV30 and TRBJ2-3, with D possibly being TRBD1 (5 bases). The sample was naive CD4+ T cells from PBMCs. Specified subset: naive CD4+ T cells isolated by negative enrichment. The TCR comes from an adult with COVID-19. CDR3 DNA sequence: TGTGCCTGGAGTGCAACGCCTAGGGGCCCTACGCAGTATTTT. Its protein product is CAWSATPRGPTQYF. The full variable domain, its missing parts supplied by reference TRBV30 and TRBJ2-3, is SQTIHQWPATLVQPVGSPLSLECTVEGTSNPNLYWYRQAAGRGLQLLFYSVGIGQISSEVPQNLSASRPQDRQFILSSKKLLLSDSGFYLCAWSATPRGPTQYFGPGTRLTVL.